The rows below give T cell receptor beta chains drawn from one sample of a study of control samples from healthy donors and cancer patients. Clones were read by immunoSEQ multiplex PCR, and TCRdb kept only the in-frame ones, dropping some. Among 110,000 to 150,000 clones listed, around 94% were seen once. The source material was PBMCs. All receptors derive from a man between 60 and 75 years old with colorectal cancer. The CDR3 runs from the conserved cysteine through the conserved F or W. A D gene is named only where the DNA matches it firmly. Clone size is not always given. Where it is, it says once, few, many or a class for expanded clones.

cdr3_aa: CASSGGPSYWGYTF; cdr3_nt: TGTGCCAGCAGCGGAGGACCCTCCTACTGGGGCTACACCTTC; j_call: TRBJ1-2; d_call: .; v_call: TRBV5-4; clone_size: .
cdr3_aa: CASSWDRVLNTEAFF; cdr3_nt: TGTGCCAGCAGTTGGGACAGGGTTCTGAACACTGAAGCTTTCTTT; j_call: TRBJ1-1; d_call: TRBD1; v_call: TRBV2; clone_size: .
cdr3_aa: CASSGGTGSQPQHF; cdr3_nt: TGTGCCAGCAGCGGCGGGACAGGAAGTCAGCCCCAGCATTTT; j_call: TRBJ1-5; d_call: TRBD1; v_call: TRBV9; clone_size: .
cdr3_aa: CASSLEGQNQETQYF; cdr3_nt: TGTGCCAGCAGCTTAGAGGGCCAGAACCAAGAGACCCAGTACTTC; j_call: TRBJ2-5; d_call: .; v_call: TRBV11-2; clone_size: once
cdr3_aa: CASSFWTNENSPLHF; cdr3_nt: TGTGCCAGCAGCTTCTGGACAAACGAAAATTCACCCCTCCACTTT; j_call: TRBJ1-6; d_call: .; v_call: TRBV7-2; clone_size: .
cdr3_aa: CASSLDRRPGELFF; cdr3_nt: TGCGCCAGCAGCTTGGATCGGCGTCCCGGGGAGCTGTTTTTT; j_call: TRBJ2-2; d_call: .; v_call: TRBV5-1; clone_size: .
cdr3_aa: CASSKGSQEKLFF; cdr3_nt: TGTGCCAGCAGTAAGGGTAGTCAAGAAAAACTGTTTTTT; j_call: TRBJ1-4; d_call: .; v_call: TRBV27; clone_size: .
cdr3_aa: CASSFYDSRNTEAFF; cdr3_nt: TGTGCCAGCAGCTTCTATGACAGTAGGAACACTGAAGCTTTCTTT; j_call: TRBJ1-1; d_call: .; v_call: TRBV7-9; clone_size: .
cdr3_aa: CASSRDRAYGYTF; cdr3_nt: TGTGCCAGCAGCCGCGACAGGGCCTATGGCTACACCTTC; j_call: TRBJ1-2; d_call: TRBD1; v_call: TRBV6-5; clone_size: once
cdr3_aa: CASSLRSSGEQYF; cdr3_nt: TGTGCCAGCAGTTTAAGGAGCTCGGGCGAGCAGTACTTC; j_call: TRBJ2-7; d_call: .; v_call: TRBV27; clone_size: .
cdr3_aa: CATDGEQTQYF; cdr3_nt: TGTGCCACCGATGGGGAACAGACCCAGTACTTC; j_call: TRBJ2-5; d_call: .; v_call: TRBV5-3; clone_size: .
cdr3_aa: CASSLAFTGREQYF; cdr3_nt: TGTGCCAGCAGCTTAGCGTTCACGGGGCGGGAGCAGTACTTC; j_call: TRBJ2-7; d_call: .; v_call: TRBV11-1; clone_size: .
cdr3_aa: CASIIDGGVTYNEQFF; cdr3_nt: TGTGCCAGTATTATAGACGGGGGGGTTACCTACAATGAGCAGTTCTTC; j_call: TRBJ2-1; d_call: TRBD2; v_call: TRBV19; clone_size: .
cdr3_aa: CASSGNTAGELFF; cdr3_nt: TGTGCCAGCAGCGGTAACACCGCCGGGGAGCTGTTTTTT; j_call: TRBJ2-2; d_call: .; v_call: TRBV7-2; clone_size: .
cdr3_aa: CASSLARTGDGYTF; cdr3_nt: TGTGCCAGCAGCTTAGCCCGGACAGGAGATGGCTACACCTTC; j_call: TRBJ1-2; d_call: TRBD1; v_call: TRBV7-9; clone_size: .
cdr3_aa: CASSPQGANTGELFF; cdr3_nt: TGTGCCAGCAGTCCCCAGGGGGCGAACACCGGGGAGCTGTTTTTT; j_call: TRBJ2-2; d_call: TRBD1; v_call: TRBV6-5; clone_size: .
cdr3_aa: CASSGLAGGQNTGELFF; cdr3_nt: TGTGCCAGCAGCGGATTAGCGGGGGGGCAGAACACCGGGGAGCTGTTTTTT; j_call: TRBJ2-2; d_call: TRBD2; v_call: TRBV5-6; clone_size: .
cdr3_aa: CASTENRARAGGYTF; cdr3_nt: TGCGCCAGCACCGAAAACCGGGCCAGGGCCGGTGGCTACACCTTC; j_call: TRBJ1-2; d_call: .; v_call: TRBV5-1; clone_size: .
cdr3_aa: CASSRYSNQPQHF; cdr3_nt: TGTGCCAGTAGTCGTTATAGCAATCAGCCCCAGCATTTT; j_call: TRBJ1-5; d_call: .; v_call: TRBV6-5; clone_size: .
cdr3_aa: CASSLPQGAGYTF; cdr3_nt: TGTGCCAGCAGCTTACCCCAGGGGGCTGGCTACACCTTC; j_call: TRBJ1-2; d_call: TRBD1; v_call: TRBV7-9; clone_size: .
cdr3_aa: CAWSAPPETQYF; cdr3_nt: TGTGCCTGGAGTGCCCCTCCGGAGACCCAGTACTTC; j_call: TRBJ2-5; d_call: .; v_call: TRBV30; clone_size: .
cdr3_aa: CASSPLGRGDYGYTF; cdr3_nt: TGTGCCAGCAGCCCGTTGGGCAGGGGGGACTATGGCTACACCTTC; j_call: TRBJ1-2; d_call: TRBD1; v_call: TRBV7-2; clone_size: .
cdr3_aa: CASSHRGEQFF; cdr3_nt: TGTGCCAGCAGCCACCGAGGGGAGCAGTTCTTC; j_call: TRBJ2-1; d_call: .; v_call: TRBV3-1/TRBV3-2; clone_size: .
cdr3_aa: CASSLGRRGRSTDTQYF; cdr3_nt: TGCGCCAGCAGCTTGGGGAGGAGGGGCCGGAGCACAGATACGCAGTATTTT; j_call: TRBJ2-3; d_call: .; v_call: TRBV5-1; clone_size: once
cdr3_aa: CSALGTEAFF; cdr3_nt: TGCAGTGCCCTAGGGACTGAAGCTTTCTTT; j_call: TRBJ1-1; d_call: .; v_call: TRBV20-1; clone_size: .
cdr3_aa: CASSLIMNTEAFF; cdr3_nt: TGTGCCAGCAGCCTGATTATGAACACTGAAGCTTTCTTT; j_call: TRBJ1-1; d_call: .; v_call: TRBV7-2; clone_size: once
cdr3_aa: CASSQEGGWYPNEQFF; cdr3_nt: TGTGCCAGCAGCCAAGAGGGGGGCTGGTATCCCAATGAGCAGTTCTTC; j_call: TRBJ2-1; d_call: .; v_call: TRBV11-2; clone_size: once
cdr3_aa: CASSKPRGPLNQPQHF; cdr3_nt: TGTGCCAGCAGCAAACCCAGGGGCCCCCTTAATCAGCCCCAGCATTTT; j_call: TRBJ1-5; d_call: .; v_call: TRBV21-1; clone_size: .
cdr3_aa: CASTGTNYNEQFF; cdr3_nt: TGTGCCAGCACCGGGACTAACTACAATGAGCAGTTCTTC; j_call: TRBJ2-1; d_call: TRBD2; v_call: TRBV11-2; clone_size: few
cdr3_aa: CASSIGTQPQHF; cdr3_nt: TGTGCCAGTAGTATCGGGACCCAGCCCCAGCATTTT; j_call: TRBJ1-5; d_call: .; v_call: TRBV19; clone_size: .
cdr3_aa: CASRQPLPVNTEAFF; cdr3_nt: TGTGCCAGTAGGCAGCCATTACCGGTGAACACTGAAGCTTTCTTT; j_call: TRBJ1-1; d_call: .; v_call: TRBV19; clone_size: .
cdr3_aa: CAITKGGNEQFF; cdr3_nt: TGTGCCATCACTAAGGGGGGCAATGAGCAGTTCTTC; j_call: TRBJ2-1; d_call: .; v_call: TRBV10-3; clone_size: .
cdr3_aa: CASSLGSPNTEAFF; cdr3_nt: TGTGCCAGCAGCCTAGGGTCCCCGAACACTGAAGCTTTCTTT; j_call: TRBJ1-1; d_call: .; v_call: TRBV6-5; clone_size: .
cdr3_aa: CASSLAGLTNEKLFF; cdr3_nt: TGTGCCAGCAGCTTGGCAGGGCTGACTAATGAAAAACTGTTTTTT; j_call: TRBJ1-4; d_call: .; v_call: TRBV5-6; clone_size: .
cdr3_aa: CASSPNQENNEQFF; cdr3_nt: TGTGCCAGCTCACCAAACCAGGAAAACAATGAGCAGTTCTTC; j_call: TRBJ2-1; d_call: .; v_call: TRBV18; clone_size: .
cdr3_aa: CASSIAGGPRTGELFF; cdr3_nt: TGTGCCAGTAGCATAGCGGGGGGGCCGAGGACCGGGGAGCTGTTTTTT; j_call: TRBJ2-2; d_call: TRBD2; v_call: TRBV19; clone_size: .
cdr3_aa: CASNRRSVYGYTF; cdr3_nt: TGTGCCAGTAATCGCCGTTCGGTCTATGGCTACACCTTC; j_call: TRBJ1-2; d_call: .; v_call: TRBV19; clone_size: .
cdr3_aa: CAWSVGTGWSDTQYF; cdr3_nt: TGTGCCTGGAGTGTCGGGACAGGGTGGTCAGATACGCAGTATTTT; j_call: TRBJ2-3; d_call: TRBD1; v_call: TRBV30; clone_size: .
cdr3_aa: CAWEQNSGNTIYF; cdr3_nt: TGTGCCTGGGAGCAGAACTCTGGAAACACCATATATTTT; j_call: TRBJ1-3; d_call: .; v_call: TRBV30; clone_size: .
cdr3_aa: CASSLGGAIEAFF; cdr3_nt: TGTGCCAGCAGCTTAGGGGGGGCGATTGAAGCTTTCTTT; j_call: TRBJ1-1; d_call: .; v_call: TRBV11-2; clone_size: once
cdr3_aa: CASSPGYNSGNTIYF; cdr3_nt: TGTGCCAGCAGCCCCGGCTATAACTCTGGAAACACCATATATTTT; j_call: TRBJ1-3; d_call: .; v_call: TRBV6-5; clone_size: .
cdr3_aa: CASSGFHPTATQETQYF; cdr3_nt: TGTGCCAGCAGCGGATTTCATCCGACAGCCACCCAAGAGACCCAGTACTTC; j_call: TRBJ2-5; d_call: .; v_call: TRBV9; clone_size: .
cdr3_aa: CASSLVGGANTEAFF; cdr3_nt: TGCGCCAGCAGCTTGGTTGGGGGGGCGAACACTGAAGCTTTCTTT; j_call: TRBJ1-1; d_call: .; v_call: TRBV5-1; clone_size: .
cdr3_aa: CASSARGLAGGTSTDTQYF; cdr3_nt: TGTGCCAGCAGCGCCCGAGGACTAGCGGGGGGAACTAGCACAGATACGCAGTATTTT; j_call: TRBJ2-3; d_call: TRBD2; v_call: TRBV9; clone_size: .
cdr3_aa: CASSLLGDSYEQYF; cdr3_nt: TGTGCCAGCAGCTTATTGGGGGACTCCTACGAGCAGTACTTC; j_call: TRBJ2-7; d_call: .; v_call: TRBV7-2; clone_size: once